This passage covers 19 T cell receptor beta chains from one sample sequenced in a study of blood T cell repertoires in COVID-19. Sequenced by immunoSEQ multiplex PCR; TCRdb stores in-frame clones only, minus some. The sample includes fewer than 25,000 clones, more than 90% seen only once; the top ten take roughly 7.4%. Sample: peripheral blood. The receptor set was obtained from a human donor in a cohort sampled during active COVID-19.

The chain employs TRBV10-3 and TRBJ1-1; D is unclear. The CDR3 loop spans 13 amino acids. V shed 3 bases and J shed 1 base, with 6 bases lying between them. Germline values: CDR1 ENHRY, CDR2 SYGVKD. The CDR3 spells CAISEAPNTEAFF. The CDR3 DNA sequence: TGTGCCATCAGTGAAGCCCCGAACACTGAAGCTTTCTTT.

The chain carries TRBV5-1 and TRBJ1-1; maybe TRBD1 (5 bases). Deletions cut 2 bases from V and 3 bases from J, with 11 bases between. Germline V CDR1 and CDR2: SGHRS, YFSETQ. There are 14 residues in the CDR3. The CDR3 region is CASSFRGGDTEAFF. The CDR3 bases are TGCGCCAGCAGCTTTCGTGGAGGGGACACTGAAGCTTTCTTT.

The chain has TRBV19 and TRBJ2-3; 8 nucleotides align to TRBD2. Germline CDR1 and CDR2: LNHDA and SQIVND (reference sequence). The trim removed 7 bases at V and 0 bases at J, leaving 3 bases unmatched. CDR3 length: 14 amino acids. The CDR3 protein is CASNLAGSTDTQYF. For the CDR3, the DNA is TGTGCCAGTAATTTAGCGGGGAGCACAGATACGCAGTATTTT.

This sequence joins TRBV11-2 and TRBJ2-7; D perhaps matches TRBD1 (5 bases). Per germline, CDR1 SGHAT and CDR2 FQNNGV. The CDR3 loop spans 13 amino acids. The V gene lost 4 bases and the J gene lost 4 bases, with 11 bases spanning the gap. The CDR3: CASSSDSSYEQYF. CDR3 bases: TGTGCCAGCAGCTCCGACAGCTCGTACGAGCAGTACTTC.

This clone was observed a few times. The rearrangement joins TRBV5-1 to TRBJ2-2, with 7 bases identical to TRBD1. CDR1 and CDR2 from the germline V gene are SGHRS and YFSETQ. The length of the CDR3 is 13 residues. J lost 6 bases, V lost 4 bases, and 3 bases had no gene match. CDR3 amino acids: CASSAQGSGELFF. The CDR3, as DNA: TGCGCCAGCAGCGCACAGGGGTCCGGGGAGCTGTTTTTT.

The chain links TRBV6-2 or TRBV6-3 to TRBJ2-7; 9 nucleotides match TRBD2. Germline CDR1 MNHEY, CDR2 SVGEGT. Unmatched junction bases numbered 18, after V lost 4 bases and J lost 5 bases. The CDR3 has 18 residues. The CDR3: CASSFPLMRGGQRNEQYF. The CDR3, as DNA: TGTGCCAGCAGTTTCCCCCTTATGCGGGGGGGCCAGCGGAACGAGCAGTACTTC.

As for this clone: A junction end diverges from the germline sequence, so it may reflect a read error. The chain uses TRBV7-7 and TRBJ2-1, with 11 bases aligning to TRBD1. From germline, CDR1 is SSHAT and CDR2 FNYEAQ (reference sequence). The CDR3 totals 15 residues. CDR3: CASSPGQGAGNEQFF. CDR3 sequence (DNA): TGTGCTAGCAGCCCAGGACAGGGGGCCGGCAATGAGCAGTTCTTC.

The chain has TRBV4-1 and TRBJ2-7; D is unresolved. Trimming shortened V by 1 base and J by 5 bases, and 6 bases separated the two germline ends. Germline CDR1 reads MGHRA; CDR2 reads YSYEKL. This CDR3 comprises 12 residues. The CDR3 here is CASSQASDEQYF. The CDR3 nucleotides read TGCGCCAGCAGCCAAGCGTCGGACGAGCAGTACTTC.

The V and J genes are TRBV5-4 and TRBJ2-3; weak D call: TRBD1 (5 bases). This CDR3 contains 12 residues. Trimming removed 3 bases from V and 11 bases from J, with 13 bases in between. From germline, CDR1 is SGHNT and CDR2 YYREEE (reference sequence). This CDR3 is CASSSQGFKQYF. Here the CDR3 DNA reads TGTGCCAGCAGCTCCCAGGGTTTTAAGCAGTATTTT.

This clone showed up just once. This chain joins TRBV28 and TRBJ2-1, with D possibly TRBD1 on 6 matching bases. The V and J ends lost 4 bases and 1 base respectively, with 11 bases between them. Germline assignment: CDR1 MDHEN and CDR2 SYDVKM. The CDR3 extends over 15 amino acids. The CDR3 nucleotides read TGTGCCAGCAGTTCGGGGACACAATCCTACAATGAGCAGTTCTTC. This sequence encodes CASSSGTQSYNEQFF.

For the CDR3, the DNA is TGTGCCAGTAGGGATCCTCAGGGACAGGGCCCCATGCGGTATGGCTACACCTTC. It yields the protein CASRDPQGQGPMRYGYTF. The J gene is TRBJ1-2, the V gene TRBV19; 9 bases line up with TRBD1. J gave up 5 bases and V 6 bases, and 19 bases lay outside the gene matches. Germline V gene lookup returns CDR1 LNHDA and CDR2 SQIVND (reference sequence). The CDR3 is 18 amino acids.

This clone was seen more than once but under ten times. The chain employs TRBV7-9 and TRBJ1-6; D is uncertain. With 1 base removed from V and 5 bases from J, the gap between germline ends came to 6 bases. In germline, CDR1 is SEHNR, CDR2 FQNEAQ (reference sequence). CDR3 size: 14 residues. CDR3 sequence (DNA): TGTGCCAGCAGCTTAGGGGGAGATAATTCACCCCTCCACTTT. As protein: CASSLGGDNSPLHF.

The chain uses TRBV27 and TRBJ2-3; TRBD2 aligns across 12 bases. The CDR3 totals 15 residues. With V trimmed by 6 bases and J by 5 bases, 6 bases remained unmatched. Germline values: CDR1 MNHEY, CDR2 SMNVEV (reference sequence). The CDR3: CASRELAGGGDTQYF. CDR3 DNA sequence: TGTGCCAGCAGGGAACTAGCGGGGGGAGGAGATACGCAGTATTTT.

The V call is TRBV7-3, the J call TRBJ1-2; 8 bases fit TRBD1. Germline CDR1 SGHTA, CDR2 FQGTGA. Unmatched junction bases numbered 4, after V lost 1 base and J lost 6 bases. The CDR3 sequence is 14 residues long. The CDR3 spells CASSLKQGADGYTF. In DNA form, the CDR3 reads TGTGCCAGCAGCTTAAAGCAGGGGGCAGATGGCTACACCTTC.

The V and J genes are TRBV5-1 and TRBJ1-5; D may be TRBD1 (5 bases). Germline V gene lookup returns CDR1 SGHRS and CDR2 YFSETQ. V shed 2 bases and J shed 0 bases, with 9 bases lying between them. The CDR3 extends over 15 amino acids. The CDR3 loop reads CASSFGGDSNQPQHF. The CDR3, as DNA: TGCGCCAGCAGCTTCGGGGGTGATAGCAATCAGCCCCAGCATTTT.

This clone was detected only once. The rearrangement joins TRBV10-3 to TRBJ2-7; TRBD2 aligns across 7 bases. CDR3 length equals 14 residues. In germline, CDR1 is ENHRY, CDR2 SYGVKD. The V and J ends lost 5 bases and 4 bases, in that order; junction bases with no gene match: 8. CDR3 sequence (DNA): TGTGCCATCAGTTCAGGACTAGGAGAGTACGAGCAGTACTTC. Its protein is CAISSGLGEYEQYF.

The chain joins TRBV28 to TRBJ2-7; 10 bases are shared with TRBD1. The V gene end was trimmed by 6 bases and the J gene end by 0 bases; junction bases not matched to a gene: 8. The length of the CDR3 is 16 residues. Per the germline V gene, CDR1 is MDHEN and CDR2 is SYDVKM. CDR3 nucleotide sequence: TGTGCCAGCAGGCCGAATCGGGACAGGGGCTCCTACGAGCAGTACTTC. Translating it yields CASRPNRDRGSYEQYF.

The rearrangement joins TRBV28 to TRBJ1-1; 10 nucleotides line up with TRBD1. The CDR3 extends over 14 amino acids. Germline V gene sequence: CDR1 MDHEN, CDR2 SYDVKM. Unmatched junction bases numbered 7, after V lost 6 bases and J lost 6 bases. In DNA form, the CDR3 reads TGTGCCAGCAGACGAATAGGACAGGGGGCTGAAGCTTTCTTT. Translating gives CASRRIGQGAEAFF.

The chain couples TRBV29-1 to TRBJ1-1, with TRBD1 matching 8 bases. V shed 1 base and J 5 bases; nucleotides not matched to a gene: 12. The CDR3 has 16 amino acids. CDR1 SQVTM and CDR2 ANQGSEA come from the germline V gene. The CDR3 spells CSVEVARGLTWTEAFF. CDR3 DNA: TGCAGCGTTGAAGTGGCCAGGGGGCTGACCTGGACTGAAGCTTTCTTT.